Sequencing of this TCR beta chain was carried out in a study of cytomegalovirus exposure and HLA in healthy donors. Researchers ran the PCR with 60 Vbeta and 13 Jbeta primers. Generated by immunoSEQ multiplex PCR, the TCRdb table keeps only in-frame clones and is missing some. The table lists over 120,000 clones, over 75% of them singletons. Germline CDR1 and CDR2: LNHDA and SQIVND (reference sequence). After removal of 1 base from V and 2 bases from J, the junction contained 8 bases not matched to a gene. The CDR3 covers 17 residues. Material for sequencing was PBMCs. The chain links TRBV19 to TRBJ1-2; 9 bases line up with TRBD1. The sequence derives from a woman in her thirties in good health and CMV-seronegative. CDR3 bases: TGTGCCAGTAGTATAGGTGGACAGGGGTCTTTGAACTATGGCTACACCTTC. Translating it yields CASSIGGQGSLNYGYTF.